The source of this TCR beta chain is a study of human T cells and chemical hapten exposure. Whole-study findings and limits: TCRs above 1 in 1000 frequency did not change with DPC sensitization.

It was the library that attached unique molecular identifiers to individual cDNA molecules. In the authors' methods: Counts of TCRs in each sample centred on a median of around 100,000 and extended from approximately 25,000 to 650,000. TCRdb re-called the RACE reads with MiXCR, one entry per CDR3 protein. TCRdb assigned the V and J calls; the authors' analysis was not used. The sample has fewer than 85,000 distinct CDR3 sequences, about 9.2% seen once. In the case of this clonotype: Its antigen is undetermined.

Regarding time point: healthy volunteer bleed at 6 weeks. Sequencing started from total RNA isolated from unfractionated whole blood. The CDR3 runs to 15 residues. Germline V CDR1 and CDR2: MDHEN, SYDVKM. Germline trimming cut 3 bases from V and 0 bases from J; bases unmatched to any gene: 5. The source material was whole blood. The receptor was isolated from a female donor in good health. Some clones in this sample may be carry-over from other donors' samples. The V gene is TRBV28, the J gene TRBJ2-7, with 7 bases fitting TRBD2. In nucleotides, the CDR3 is TGTGCCAGCAGTTTCGTAGCGGGCCGCTCCTACGAGCAGTACTTC. It specifies CASSFVAGRSYEQYF.